This T cell receptor beta chain was profiled in a study of shared clonotypes between healthy human individuals. Study-wide points: An effect of sequencing depth on clonotype sharing among donors was expected. Naive subsets, compared against memory subsets, generally had larger estimated richness values. Relative to clonotypes present in all four donors, those not shared had lower generation probabilities.

Comments on this clone: Its antigen is undetermined.

The CDR3 loop spans 12 amino acids. The germline V gene encodes CDR1 LNHNV and CDR2 YYDKDF (reference sequence). Between the trimmed V and J ends, which lost 3 bases and 7 bases, there was a span of 6 bases. As handled by the study authors: ImmunoSEQ output lacked quality scores and full-length reads, limiting matched filtering. Data came from immunoSEQ multiplex PCR; TCRdb stores just in-frame clones and leaves some out. V and J calls plus clone size are reproduced from that table; the DNA served to infer D and trimming. The sample holds around 2.5 million clones, 90% to 95% seen once. The receptor was derived from a man aged 18 to 29 in good health. Some clones in this sample may be carry-over from other donors' samples. This chain connects TRBV15 to TRBJ2-2; D unresolved. Material: naive CD4+ T cells from PBMCs. Subset noted: CD45RA+ positively selected. The CDR3 sequence is CATSSLGGELFF. The CDR3 DNA reads as TGTGCCACCAGCAGCCTGGGCGGGGAGCTGTTTTTT.